This TCR beta chain comes out of a study of Graves' ophthalmopathy and Graves' hyperthyroidism. Included hyperthyroidism patients were aged 18 to 65 and newly diagnosed (under 2 months' duration). CDR3 length: 18 amino acids. Trimming cost V 3 bases and J 0 bases, with 18 bases left between them. Germline V gene data show CDR1 as MDHEN and CDR2 as SYDVKM. The study amplified TCR beta CDR3 regions using RNA transcripts. First-round RT-PCR used HTBI primers; second-round multiplex PCR followed. MiXCR, applied by TCRdb to the multiplex PCR reads, yields one record per CDR3 protein. The sample lists more than 300,000 distinct CDR3 sequences, about a sixth occurring once. On this clonotype: Because the CDR3 is missing its conserved closing phenylalanine or tryptophan, this is likely a read error.

Sequenced sample: peripheral blood. The V and J genes are TRBV28 and TRBJ1-5; weak D call: TRBD1 (5 bases). This receptor was obtained from an adult woman with stable Graves' hyperthyroidism. The CDR3 spells CASSLGRGKPYSNQPQHL. CDR3 sequence (DNA): TGTGCCAGCAGTTTGGGACGGGGGAAACCTTATAGCAATCAGCCCCAGCATTTG.